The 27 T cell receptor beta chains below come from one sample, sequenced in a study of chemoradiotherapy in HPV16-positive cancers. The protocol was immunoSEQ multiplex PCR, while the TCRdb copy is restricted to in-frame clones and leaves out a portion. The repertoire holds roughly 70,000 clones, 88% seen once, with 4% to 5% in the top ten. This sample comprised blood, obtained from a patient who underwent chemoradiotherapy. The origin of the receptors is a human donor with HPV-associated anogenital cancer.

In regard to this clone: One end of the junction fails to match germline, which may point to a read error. DNA of the CDR3: TGTGCCAGTAGTATCCGTAGCGCCGCTGAGGCTTTCTTT. Its protein product is CASSIRSAAEAFF. This chain uses TRBV19 with TRBJ1-1, with D hard to call. From germline, CDR1 is LNHDA and CDR2 SQIVND (reference sequence). This CDR3 has 13 amino acids.

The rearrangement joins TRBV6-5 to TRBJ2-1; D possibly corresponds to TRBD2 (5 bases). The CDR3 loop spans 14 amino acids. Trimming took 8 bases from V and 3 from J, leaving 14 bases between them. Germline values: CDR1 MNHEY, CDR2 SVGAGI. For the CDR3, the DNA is TGTGCCAGCGCTGTTGGAGCGGACTACAATGAGCAGTTCTTC. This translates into CASAVGADYNEQFF.

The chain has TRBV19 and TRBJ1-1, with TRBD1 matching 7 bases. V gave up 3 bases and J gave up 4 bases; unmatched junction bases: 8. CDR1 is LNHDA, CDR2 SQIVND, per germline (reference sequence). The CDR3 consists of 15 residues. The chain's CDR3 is CASSIDGAGGTEAFF. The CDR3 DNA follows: TGTGCCAGTAGTATTGACGGGGCAGGGGGCACTGAAGCTTTCTTT.

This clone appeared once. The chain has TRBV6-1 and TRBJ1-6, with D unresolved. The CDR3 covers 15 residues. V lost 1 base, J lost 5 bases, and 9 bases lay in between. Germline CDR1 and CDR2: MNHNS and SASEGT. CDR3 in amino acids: CASSEGPGDNSPLHF. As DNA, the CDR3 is TGTGCCAGCAGTGAAGGACCGGGAGATAATTCACCCCTCCACTTT.

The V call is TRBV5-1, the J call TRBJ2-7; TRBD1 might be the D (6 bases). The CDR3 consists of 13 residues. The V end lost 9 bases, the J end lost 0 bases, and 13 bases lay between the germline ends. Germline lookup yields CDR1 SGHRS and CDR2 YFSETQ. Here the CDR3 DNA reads TGCGCCACTCGGGCAGGGGACTCCTACGAGCAGTACTTC. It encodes CATRAGDSYEQYF.

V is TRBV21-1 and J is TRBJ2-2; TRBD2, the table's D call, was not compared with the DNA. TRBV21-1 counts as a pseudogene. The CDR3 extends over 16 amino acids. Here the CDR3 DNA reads TGTGCCAGCAGCAGGGCAGCGGGAGTAGACACCGGGGAGCTGTTTTTT. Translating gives CASSRAAGVDTGELFF.

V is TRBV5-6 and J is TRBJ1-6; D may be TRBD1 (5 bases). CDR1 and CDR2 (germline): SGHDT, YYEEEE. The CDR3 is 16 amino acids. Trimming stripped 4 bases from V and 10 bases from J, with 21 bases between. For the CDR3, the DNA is TGTGCCAGCAGCCCCTGGCGGGCAGGGAGATACTCACCCCTCCACTTT. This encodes CASSPWRAGRYSPLHF.

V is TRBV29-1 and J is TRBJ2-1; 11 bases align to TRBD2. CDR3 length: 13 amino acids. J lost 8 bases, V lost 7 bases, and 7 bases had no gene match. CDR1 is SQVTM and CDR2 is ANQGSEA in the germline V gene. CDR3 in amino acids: CSGRLAGSHEQFF. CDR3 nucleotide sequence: TGCAGCGGCCGACTAGCGGGAAGTCATGAGCAGTTCTTC.

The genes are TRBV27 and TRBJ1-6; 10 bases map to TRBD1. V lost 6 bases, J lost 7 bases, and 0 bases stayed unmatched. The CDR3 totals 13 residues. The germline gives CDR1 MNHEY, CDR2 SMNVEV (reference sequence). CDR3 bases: TGTGCCAGCAGGACAGGGGGCAATTCACCCCTCCACTTT. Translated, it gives CASRTGGNSPLHF.

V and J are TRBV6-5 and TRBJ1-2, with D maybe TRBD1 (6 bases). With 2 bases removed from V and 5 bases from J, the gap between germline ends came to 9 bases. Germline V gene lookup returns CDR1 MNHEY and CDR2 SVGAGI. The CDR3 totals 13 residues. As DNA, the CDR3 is TGTGCCAGCAGTTACGGGGGCGGTTATGGCTACACCTTC. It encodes CASSYGGGYGYTF.

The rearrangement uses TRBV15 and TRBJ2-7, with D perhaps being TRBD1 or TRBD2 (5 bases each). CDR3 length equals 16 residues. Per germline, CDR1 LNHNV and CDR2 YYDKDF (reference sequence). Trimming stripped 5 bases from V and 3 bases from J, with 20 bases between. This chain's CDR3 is CATSGGKSSRDYEQYF. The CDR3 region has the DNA TGTGCCACCAGCGGAGGCAAAAGTAGCAGGGACTACGAGCAGTACTTC.

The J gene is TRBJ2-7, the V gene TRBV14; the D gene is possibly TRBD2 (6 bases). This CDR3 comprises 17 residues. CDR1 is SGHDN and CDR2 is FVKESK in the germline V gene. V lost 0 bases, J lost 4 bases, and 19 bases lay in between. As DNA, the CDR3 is TGTGCCAGCAGCCAAGATATCCCGGGAGCGATTAGGTACGAGCAGTACTTC. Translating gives CASSQDIPGAIRYEQYF.

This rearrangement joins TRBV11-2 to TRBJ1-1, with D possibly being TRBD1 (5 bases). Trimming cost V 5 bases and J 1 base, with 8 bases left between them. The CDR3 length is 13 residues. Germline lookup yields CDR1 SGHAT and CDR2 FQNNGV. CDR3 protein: CASSQGRNTEAFF. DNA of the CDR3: TGTGCCAGCAGCCAGGGCAGGAACACTGAAGCTTTCTTT.

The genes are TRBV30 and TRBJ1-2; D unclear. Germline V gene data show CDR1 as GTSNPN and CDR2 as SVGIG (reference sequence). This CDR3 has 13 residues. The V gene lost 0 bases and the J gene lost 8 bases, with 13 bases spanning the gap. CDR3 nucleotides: TGTGCCTGGAGTGTAGGTACGCGGTCCGGCTACACCTTC. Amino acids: CAWSVGTRSGYTF.

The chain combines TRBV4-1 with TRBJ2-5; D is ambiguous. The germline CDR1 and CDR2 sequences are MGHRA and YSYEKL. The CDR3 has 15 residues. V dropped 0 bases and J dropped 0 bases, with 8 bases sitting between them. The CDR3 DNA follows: TGCGCCAGCAGCCAAGATGAAGGGTACCAAGAGACCCAGTACTTC. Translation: CASSQDEGYQETQYF.

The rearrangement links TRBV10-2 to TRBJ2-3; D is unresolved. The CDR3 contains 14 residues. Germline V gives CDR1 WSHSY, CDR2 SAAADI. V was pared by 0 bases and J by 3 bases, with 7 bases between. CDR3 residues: CASSESALTDTQYF. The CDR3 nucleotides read TGCGCCAGCAGTGAGTCTGCCCTGACAGATACGCAGTATTTT.

The CDR3 sequence: CASNMAGVSYEQYF. The CDR3 DNA sequence: TGTGCCAGCAATATGGCCGGGGTCTCCTACGAGCAGTACTTC. The V and J genes are TRBV28 and TRBJ2-7; D might be TRBD2 (5 bases). CDR3 length: 14 residues. The germline CDR1 and CDR2 sequences are MDHEN and SYDVKM. The V and J ends lost 7 bases and 0 bases respectively, with 13 bases between them.

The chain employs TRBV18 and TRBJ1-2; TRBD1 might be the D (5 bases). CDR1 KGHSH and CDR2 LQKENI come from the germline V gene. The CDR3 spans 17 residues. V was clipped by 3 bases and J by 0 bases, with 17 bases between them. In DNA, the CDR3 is TGTGCCAGCTCACCGATTTTCCGGGGGGATACTAACTATGGCTACACCTTC. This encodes CASSPIFRGDTNYGYTF.

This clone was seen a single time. CDR3 bases: TGTGCCAGCAGCTCAACCCCCAGAAACACTGAAGCTTTCTTT. It codes for CASSSTPRNTEAFF. This chain uses TRBV7-3 with TRBJ1-1, with no clear D. The CDR3 consists of 14 residues. The germline gives CDR1 SGHTA, CDR2 FQGTGA. Trimming stripped 4 bases from V and 2 bases from J, with 11 bases between.

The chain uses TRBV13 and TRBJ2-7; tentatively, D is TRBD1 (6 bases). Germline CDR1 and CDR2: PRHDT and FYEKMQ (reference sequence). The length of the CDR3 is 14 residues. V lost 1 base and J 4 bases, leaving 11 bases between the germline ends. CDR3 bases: TGTGCCAGCAGCTTAGCGGGACACTTATACGAGCAGTACTTC. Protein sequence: CASSLAGHLYEQYF.

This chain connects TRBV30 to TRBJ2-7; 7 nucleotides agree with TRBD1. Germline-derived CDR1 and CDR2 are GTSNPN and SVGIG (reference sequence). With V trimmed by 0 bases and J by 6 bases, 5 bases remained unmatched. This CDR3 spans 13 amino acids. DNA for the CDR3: TGTGCCTGGAGTGTGACAGGGACCTCCGAGCAGTACTTC. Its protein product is CAWSVTGTSEQYF.

The CDR3 region is CASSTTSSYEQYF. The CDR3 DNA is TGTGCCAGCAGTACGACGAGCTCCTACGAGCAGTACTTC. The chain has TRBV28 and TRBJ2-7, with D hard to call. The CDR3 covers 13 residues. V lost 5 bases and J 0 bases, leaving 8 bases between the germline ends. Germline assignment: CDR1 MDHEN and CDR2 SYDVKM.

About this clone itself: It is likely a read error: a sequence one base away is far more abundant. CDR3 sequence (DNA): TGTGCCAGCAGCCAGGTCAGGCGGGGGAATGAAAAACTGTTTTTT. Translation: CASSQVRRGNEKLFF. The chain uses TRBV4-2 and TRBJ1-4, with D perhaps TRBD1 (5 bases). Germline V gene lookup returns CDR1 LGHNA and CDR2 YNFKEQ. The CDR3 spans 15 residues. Trimming stripped 3 bases from V and 5 bases from J, with 13 bases between.

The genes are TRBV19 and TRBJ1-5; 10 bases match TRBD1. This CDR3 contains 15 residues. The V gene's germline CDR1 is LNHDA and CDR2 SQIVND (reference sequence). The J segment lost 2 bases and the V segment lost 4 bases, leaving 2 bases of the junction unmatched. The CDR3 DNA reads TGTGCCAGTAGTACCGGGACAGGGGGCAATCAGCCCCAGCATTTT. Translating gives CASSTGTGGNQPQHF.

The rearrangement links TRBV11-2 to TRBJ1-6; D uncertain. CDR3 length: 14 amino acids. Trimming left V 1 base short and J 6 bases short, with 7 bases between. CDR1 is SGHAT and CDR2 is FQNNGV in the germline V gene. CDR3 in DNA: TGTGCCAGCAGCTTAGTCACAGTTAATTCACCCCTCCACTTT. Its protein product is CASSLVTVNSPLHF.

CDR3 DNA: TGCGCCAGCAGCCAAGTGGGACAGCTCTCCTCTGGGGCCAACGTCCTGACTTTC. Its protein is CASSQVGQLSSGANVLTF. The V gene is TRBV4-1, the J gene TRBJ2-6, with 7 bases fitting TRBD1. Looked up from germline, CDR1 is MGHRA and CDR2 is YSYEKL. The CDR3 runs 18 residues. V shed 1 base and J 0 bases; nucleotides not matched to a gene: 6.

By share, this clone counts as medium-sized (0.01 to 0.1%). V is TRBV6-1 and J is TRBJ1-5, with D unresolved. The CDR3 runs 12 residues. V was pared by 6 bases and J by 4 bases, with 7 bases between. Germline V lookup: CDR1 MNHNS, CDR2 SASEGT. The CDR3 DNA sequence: TGTGCCAGCAGACAATTTAATCAGCCCCAGCATTTT. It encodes CASRQFNQPQHF.